This is a list of T cell receptor beta chains from one sample in a study of patients and donors after allogeneic stem cell transplantation. TCRdb re-derived calls from the RT-PCR reads in MiXCR, one entry per CDR3 protein. The data hold approximately 430,000 distinct CDR3 sequences, with under 20% observed a single time. The specimen was blood, either unsorted or a sorted T cell fraction (not recorded which). The receptors come from a human donor who was either an allogeneic HSCT recipient or a stem cell or donor lymphocyte infusion donor (not recorded which). It is not recorded whose cells these are; they may come from a transplant donor. Both conserved end residues are part of each CDR3. A D gene is named only where the DNA matches it firmly. Not all rows give a size; the values are once, few, many and, for expanded clones, a class.

v_call	clone_size	j_call	d_call	cdr3_aa	cdr3_nt
TRBV20-1	few	TRBJ1-4	TRBD1	CSARPRGIGYEKLFF	TGCAGTGCTAGGCCCAGGGGGATCGGGTATGAAAAACTGTTTTTT
TRBV27	.	TRBJ2-2	.	CASSLGQGGSGELFF	TGTGCCAGCAGTTTGGGACAAGGCGGATCCGGGGAGCTGTTTTTT
TRBV6-2/TRBV6-3	.	TRBJ2-5	.	CASSYTETQYF	TGTGCCAGCAGTTACACCGAGACCCAGTACTTC
TRBV2	.	TRBJ2-3	.	CASSEWRGSGTDTQYF	TGTGCCAGCAGTGAATGGCGTGGGAGCGGCACAGATACGCAGTATTTT
TRBV24-1	many	TRBJ1-5	.	CATSDDRLNNQPQHF	TGTGCCACCAGTGATGACAGGTTAAACAATCAGCCCCAGCATTTT
TRBV20-1	.	TRBJ1-2	.	CSASNLGRVDYGYTF	TGCAGTGCTAGCAATTTGGGCAGGGTAGACTATGGCTACACCTTC
TRBV5-1	few	TRBJ2-3	.	CASSLDLFGGGADTQYF	TGCGCCAGCAGCTTGGATTTATTCGGTGGGGGCGCAGATACGCAGTATTTT
TRBV5-1	few	TRBJ2-1	TRBD2	CASSPKGSGAYNEQFF	TGCGCCAGCAGCCCCAAAGGAAGCGGGGCCTACAATGAGCAGTTCTTC
TRBV24-1	.	TRBJ2-7	.	CATSDPGAYEQYF	TGTGCCACCAGTGATCCCGGGGCCTACGAGCAGTACTTC
TRBV7-6	few	TRBJ2-7	.	CASSLPARAGVEQYF	TGTGCCAGCAGCTTACCTGCCAGGGCAGGGGTTGAGCAGTACTTC
TRBV4-3	few	TRBJ2-7	TRBD1	CASSTGQGVSYEQYF	TGCGCCAGCAGCACGGGACAGGGGGTCTCCTACGAGCAGTACTTC
TRBV9	few	TRBJ2-7	.	CASSAQASSYEQYF	TGTGCCAGCAGCGCACAGGCCTCTTCCTACGAGCAGTACTTC
TRBV29-1	.	TRBJ1-2	.	CSVGGGGSHGYTF	TGCAGCGTTGGAGGGGGAGGGAGTCATGGCTACACCTTC
TRBV20-1	.	TRBJ2-3	TRBD1	CSAADRGHTDTQYF	TGCAGTGCTGCCGACAGGGGGCACACAGATACGCAGTATTTT
TRBV20-1	.	TRBJ2-7	TRBD2	CSTGGAGRAKNYEQYF	TGCAGTACAGGTGGAGCAGGGAGGGCCAAGAACTACGAGCAGTACTTC
TRBV5-1	.	TRBJ2-5	.	CASSLGSSNQETQYF	TGCGCCAGCAGCTTGGGTTCCAGCAACCAAGAGACCCAGTACTTC
TRBV3-1	once	TRBJ2-4	TRBD2	CASSQDPPGTSGRGVGGAKNIQYF	TGTGCCAGCAGCCAAGACCCGCCGGGGACTAGCGGGAGAGGGGTTGGTGGAGCCAAAAACATTCAGTACTTC
TRBV24-1	few	TRBJ2-5	.	CATSRFGTQYF	TGTGCCACCAGTCGGTTTGGGACCCAGTACTTC
TRBV30	few	TRBJ2-5	.	CAWSVETQYF	TGTGCCTGGAGTGTAGAGACCCAGTACTTC
TRBV7-3	.	TRBJ2-5	.	CASSSRERETQYF	TGTGCCAGCAGCTCTCGGGAGAGAGAGACCCAGTACTTC
TRBV5-1	many	TRBJ2-1	TRBD1	CASSELGQGVDEQFF	TGCGCCAGCAGCGAGTTGGGACAGGGGGTAGATGAGCAGTTCTTC
TRBV25-1	few	TRBJ2-7	.	CASSESGSYEQYF	TGTGCCAGCAGTGAGAGCGGTTCCTACGAGCAGTACTTC
TRBV7-9	few	TRBJ1-4	.	CASSLGTRDEKLFF	TGTGCCAGCAGCTTAGGGACCCGTGATGAAAAACTGTTTTTT
TRBV7-9	many	TRBJ2-7	.	CASSLPGRGEQYF	TGTGCCAGCAGCCTCCCCGGTAGGGGGGAGCAGTACTTC
TRBV20-1	.	TRBJ1-5	.	CSAQPHSSSFNQPQHF	TGCAGTGCCCAACCCCACAGTTCTTCCTTCAATCAGCCCCAGCATTTT
TRBV27	.	TRBJ1-2	TRBD1	CASSPPGQGSYGYTF	TGTGCCAGCAGCCCTCCGGGACAGGGTTCGTATGGCTACACCTTC
TRBV7-2	.	TRBJ2-7	.	CASSLPTNEQYF	TGTGCCAGCAGCTTGCCCACAAACGAGCAGTACTTC
TRBV12-3/TRBV12-4	few	TRBJ2-2	.	CASRKGTTMNTGELFF	TGTGCCAGCAGAAAGGGTACCACGATGAACACCGGGGAGCTGTTTTTT
TRBV12-3/TRBV12-4	few	TRBJ1-1	.	CASSAQEKRTEAFF	TGTGCCAGCAGTGCACAGGAGAAGCGCACTGAAGCTTTCTTT
TRBV6-5	.	TRBJ1-2	.	CASSYSNTGILYGYTF	TGTGCCAGCAGTTACTCAAATACAGGGATACTATATGGCTACACCTTC
TRBV5-4	.	TRBJ2-1	.	CASSWSIGFGPYNEQFF	TGTGCCAGCAGCTGGTCGATAGGTTTCGGGCCTTACAATGAGCAGTTCTTC
TRBV7-9	few	TRBJ2-3	.	CASVWGDFARTDTQYF	TGTGCCAGCGTCTGGGGGGACTTCGCGAGGACAGATACGCAGTATTTT
TRBV15	.	TRBJ2-7	.	CATSRDTAGQSGEQYF	TGTGCCACCAGCAGAGATACAGCGGGACAATCGGGCGAGCAGTACTTC
TRBV27	.	TRBJ2-7	TRBD1	CASSGTGVPYEQYF	TGTGCCAGCAGCGGGACAGGGGTCCCCTACGAGCAGTACTTC
TRBV9	.	TRBJ1-3	.	CASSVDRAGNTIYF	TGTGCCAGCAGCGTAGACAGGGCCGGAAACACCATATATTTT
TRBV12-3/TRBV12-4	many	TRBJ2-4	.	CASSLGNIQYF	TGTGCCAGCAGTTTGGGCAACATTCAGTACTTC
TRBV15	.	TRBJ2-2	.	CATSRDTGSGELFF	TGTGCCACCAGCAGAGATACTGGGTCCGGGGAGCTGTTTTTT
TRBV2	.	TRBJ2-7	.	CASSRDPESPSYEQYF	TGTGCCAGCAGCCGGGACCCAGAGAGCCCCTCCTACGAGCAGTACTTC
TRBV5-1	.	TRBJ1-1	.	CASSLGGFGNTEAFF	TGCGCCAGCAGCTTGGGGGGGTTTGGGAACACTGAAGCTTTCTTT
TRBV5-1	.	TRBJ2-7	.	CASSMTRGLYEQYF	TGCGCCAGCAGCATGACTAGAGGGCTCTACGAGCAGTACTTC
TRBV11-2	many	TRBJ1-2	.	CASSFSRYYGYTF	TGTGCCAGCAGCTTTAGTCGGTACTATGGCTACACCTTC
TRBV7-9	few	TRBJ1-2	.	CASSVGTIANYGYTF	TGTGCCAGCAGTGTAGGGACAATAGCTAACTATGGCTACACCTTC
TRBV20-1	.	TRBJ2-3	TRBD1	CSAKKAQGATPGYTQYF	TGCAGTGCCAAAAAGGCGCAGGGGGCAACCCCCGGATATACGCAGTATTTT
TRBV5-1	many	TRBJ2-2	.	CASSLQGTGELFF	TGCGCCAGCAGCTTGCAGGGAACCGGGGAGCTGTTTTTT
TRBV6-2/TRBV6-3	.	TRBJ2-5	TRBD2	CASSYSSSGRAGETQYF	TGTGCCAGCAGTTACTCTTCTAGCGGGAGGGCCGGAGAGACCCAGTACTTC
TRBV7-9	.	TRBJ1-4	.	CASSQTRGGSLQEKLFF	TGTGCCAGCAGCCAGACCCGGGGAGGTTCTCTCCAAGAAAAACTGTTTTTT
TRBV12-3/TRBV12-4	few	TRBJ2-7	.	CASSLYSSGYEQYF	TGTGCCAGCAGTTTATATTCCAGCGGCTACGAGCAGTACTTC
TRBV5-1	few	TRBJ1-1	.	CASSLFQVGTEAFF	TGCGCCAGCAGCTTGTTTCAGGTGGGCACTGAAGCTTTCTTT
TRBV7-2	few	TRBJ1-4	.	CASSSPATTNEKLFF	TGTGCCAGCAGCTCACCGGCAACAACTAATGAAAAACTGTTTTTT
TRBV20-1	.	TRBJ1-5	TRBD1	CSATYRGTGEKPQHF	TGCAGTGCTACATACAGGGGAACGGGCGAAAAGCCCCAGCATTTT
TRBV5-1	few	TRBJ2-3	.	CASSLEGATDTQYF	TGCGCCAGCAGCTTGGAAGGTGCGACAGATACGCAGTATTTT
TRBV3-1	many	TRBJ2-7	TRBD2	CASSQGLAGYEQYF	TGTGCCAGCAGCCAAGGGCTAGCGGGCTACGAGCAGTACTTC
TRBV7-7	few	TRBJ2-3	.	CASSLAGGPSTDTQYF	TGTGCTAGCAGCTTAGCTGGGGGACCTAGCACAGATACGCAGTATTTT
TRBV13	.	TRBJ2-7	.	CASSLGRPPNSYEQYF	TGTGCCAGCAGCTTAGGTCGGCCACCGAACTCCTACGAGCAGTACTTC
TRBV20-1	few	TRBJ2-1	TRBD1	CSAEQGVGNNEQFF	TGCAGTGCTGAACAGGGGGTGGGTAACAATGAGCAGTTCTTC
TRBV2	many	TRBJ2-2	.	CASSFTGNTGELFF	TGTGCCAGCAGTTTCACCGGTAACACCGGGGAGCTGTTTTTT
TRBV30	.	TRBJ2-7	.	CALGGAHGSEQYF	TGTGCCCTTGGAGGTGCACACGGTTCCGAGCAGTACTTC